This T cell receptor beta chain was documented in a study of blood T cell repertoires in COVID-19. This clone was counted a few times. Germline CDR1 and CDR2: SGHTA and FQGTGA. CDR3 length: 15 residues. The V segment lost 5 bases and the J segment 5 bases; nucleotides outside the gene matches: 3. Libraries were prepared by immunoSEQ multiplex PCR; TCRdb keeps only in-frame clonotypes and omits some of them. The sample yields around 300,000 clones, approximately 90% seen once. The receptor was derived from a woman younger than 45 who had recovered from COVID-19. Sequencing used PBMCs or T cells enriched from blood (not recorded which). The J gene is TRBJ2-2, the V gene TRBV7-3, with TRBD2 identical over 12 bases. Here the CDR3 reads CASSHGLAGTGELFF. In DNA form, the CDR3 reads TGTGCCAGCAGCCATGGACTAGCGGGAACCGGGGAGCTGTTTTTT. Variable domain in full (rest from reference TRBV7-3 and TRBJ2-2): GAGVSQTPSNKVTEKGKYVELRCDPISGHTALYWYRQSLGQGPEFLIYFQGTGAADDSGLPNDRFFAVRPEGSVSTLKIQRTERGDSAVYLCASSHGLAGTGELFFGEGSRLTVL.